This TCR beta chain was obtained from a study of T cell repertoires in cytomegalovirus infection. After removal of 5 bases from V and 5 bases from J, the junction contained 7 bases not matched to a gene. Germline loops: CDR1 SGHVS, CDR2 FNYEAQ. This CDR3 spans 15 amino acids. A single record per CDR3 protein comes from TCRdb applying MiXCR to the reads. Seen here are approximately 630,000 distinct CDR3 sequences, approximately 24% observed once, and the top ten hold 6.5% to 10%. This clonotype was found many times. The rearrangement links TRBV7-6 to TRBJ2-2, with TRBD1 identical over 8 bases. The TCR originated in a human donor in good health (CMV status not recorded). Some clones in this sample may be carry-over from other donors' samples. Sequenced sample: CD8+ T cells from PBMCs. Here the CDR3 reads CASSGQGARTGELFF. The CDR3 DNA follows: TGTGCCAGCAGCGGCCAGGGGGCGCGGACCGGGGAGCTGTTTTTT.